This T cell receptor beta chain was observed in a study of CD8+CD57+ T cells in acquired aplastic anemia. Study at large: DNA per sorted CD4+ or CD8+ sample ranged about 0.2 to 30 ug, averaging roughly 3.2 ug.

General observations from the study: Patient and control CD8+ Simpson's diversity was not significantly different.

Regarding this clonotype: Its antigen remains unknown.

The V and J ends lost 3 bases and 3 bases respectively, with 12 bases between them. CDR3 length equals 15 residues. The TCR beta profiling, which covered VDJ combination and CDR3 sequence, was carried out using genomic DNA as the template. TCRdb used MiXCR to reprocess the reads, holding one entry per CDR3 protein. This table holds about 41,000 distinct CDR3 sequences, about 60% found once. The authors sequenced patients whose flow cytometry had shown CD8+CD57+ cell expansion. This TCR came from a human donor with aplastic anemia. This chain joins TRBV12-3 or TRBV12-4 and TRBJ1-5, with TRBD1 as a possible D gene (5 bases). Sequenced input: sorted CD4+, CD8+, or CD8+CD57+ T cells (not recorded which) from PBMCs. The CDR3 bases are TGTGCCAGCAGTTTCTGGTCAGGGTCCAATCAGCCCCAGCATTTT. This gives the protein CASSFWSGSNQPQHF.